The 2 T cell receptor beta chains presented below share a single source sample, sequenced in a study of identical twins. TCRdb re-analysed the 5' RACE reads in MiXCR, keeping a single row per CDR3 protein. The sample carries 300,000 to 400,000 distinct CDR3 sequences, roughly an eighth recorded once. This same sample was also taken into another study, of yellow fever vaccine responses in identical twins.

Sequenced material: CD8+ T cells sorted from blood. The receptors shown here come from a woman aged 18 to 35 in good health.

This chain uses TRBV27 with TRBJ2-7; 7 bases are shared with TRBD2. The CDR3 consists of 17 residues. Germline V CDR1 and CDR2: MNHEY, SMNVEV (reference sequence). The ends lost 2 bases at V and 0 bases at J; junction bases unmatched: 10. The CDR3 loop reads CASSLRLTSDRSYEQYF. The CDR3 nucleotides read TGTGCCAGCAGTTTAAGGTTAACTAGCGACCGCTCCTACGAGCAGTACTTC.

V and J are TRBV28 and TRBJ1-6; 8 nucleotides match TRBD1. V gave up 5 bases and J gave up 7 bases; unmatched junction bases: 4. CDR1 is MDHEN and CDR2 is SYDVKM in the germline V gene. The CDR3 is 14 residues long. The CDR3 DNA follows: TGTGCCAGCAGTAAAGACAGGGGCAATTCACCCCTCCACTTT. It yields the protein CASSKDRGNSPLHF. Filled out from reference TRBV28 and TRBJ1-6, the complete variable domain reads DVKVTQSSRYLVKRTGEKVFLECVQDMDHENMFWYRQDPGLGLRLIYFSYDVKMKEKGDIPEGYSVSREKKERFSLILESASTNQTSMYLCASSKDRGNSPLHFGNGTRLTVT.